One sample yielded the 17 T cell receptor beta chains listed below, sequenced in a study of T cells in localized non-small cell lung cancer. This table comes from immunoSEQ multiplex PCR, and its TCRdb copy is limited to in-frame clones, with some not included. Of under 150,000 clones listed, about 89% are singletons. The starting material was peripheral blood, obtained before any cancer treatment. Source of these receptors: a female donor over 55 with stage I lung adenocarcinoma.

V is TRBV6-1 and J is TRBJ2-2, with TRBD2 matching over 8 bases. V was clipped by 3 bases and J by 6 bases; unmatched bases: 6. The V gene's germline CDR1 is MNHNS and CDR2 SASEGT. This CDR3 has 15 amino acids. For the CDR3, the DNA is TGTGCCAGCAGTGAGCTTTCGGGAGGGCCCGGGGAGCTGTTTTTT. The encoded protein is CASSELSGGPGELFF.

The chain is built from TRBV10-3 and TRBJ2-3; 11 nucleotides align to TRBD2. The CDR3 has 16 amino acids. Germline CDR1 and CDR2: ENHRY and SYGVKD. The V gene end was trimmed by 2 bases and the J gene end by 1 base; junction bases not matched to a gene: 2. CDR3 residues: CAISELAGGGTDTQYF. CDR3 bases: TGTGCCATCAGTGAGCTAGCGGGAGGCGGCACAGATACGCAGTATTTT.

This clone was seen a single time. This chain uses TRBV18 with TRBJ2-3; TRBD2 matches 12 bases. The V segment lost 3 bases and the J segment 4 bases; nucleotides outside the gene matches: 5. There are 16 residues in the CDR3. Per the germline V gene, CDR1 is KGHSH and CDR2 is LQKENI. CDR3 amino acids: CASSPRLAGDPDTQYF. For the CDR3, the DNA is TGTGCCAGCTCACCTAGACTAGCGGGAGACCCAGATACGCAGTATTTT.

A note on this clone: One end of the junction fails to match germline, which may point to a read error. The CDR3 DNA is TGCAGTGCTACGACCGGGACAGGGATGGTCTTC. It encodes CSATTGTGMVF. The chain uses TRBV20-1 and TRBJ2-1, with 9 bases aligning to TRBD1. The length of the CDR3 is 11 residues. Germline CDR1 is DFQATT and CDR2 is SNEGSKA (reference sequence).

The chain carries TRBV6-6 and TRBJ1-1; a possible D gene is TRBD1 (6 bases). CDR1 and CDR2 (germline): MNHNY, SVGAGI (reference sequence). The CDR3 is 14 residues long. V lost 8 bases to trimming and J lost 0 bases, with 13 bases between them. The CDR3 reads CASEATGLNTEAFF. For the CDR3, the DNA is TGTGCCAGCGAAGCAACAGGGCTGAACACTGAAGCTTTCTTT.

This clone was picked up one time. The genes are TRBV19 and TRBJ1-5, with no clear D. CDR3 length equals 13 residues. V dropped 0 bases and J dropped 6 bases, with 6 bases sitting between them. Germline V lookup: CDR1 LNHDA, CDR2 SQIVND (reference sequence). Written as DNA, the CDR3 is TGTGCCAGTAGTATAGATCTTGGTCAGCCCCAGCATTTT. Its protein product is CASSIDLGQPQHF.

The rearrangement links TRBV25-1 to TRBJ1-5, with D possibly TRBD1 on 6 matching bases. The CDR3 is 15 residues long. Germline CDR1 and CDR2: MGHDK and SYGVNS. V lost 4 bases, J lost 4 bases, and 14 bases lay in between. This CDR3 is CASSGYGTNNQPQHF. In DNA form, the CDR3 reads TGTGCCAGCAGTGGATACGGGACAAATAATCAGCCCCAGCATTTT.

The chain carries TRBV5-5 and TRBJ1-4; 10 bases are shared with TRBD1. V trimming: 3 bases; J trimming: 8 bases; junction bases outside the gene matches: 7. CDR3 length: 15 residues. The germline V gene has CDR1 SGHKS and CDR2 YYEKEE (reference sequence). CDR3 in DNA: TGTGCCAGCAGCTCATTGGACAGGGGGAGGGAAAAACTGTTTTTT. Its translation: CASSSLDRGREKLFF.

In this sample, this clone turned up a few times. The V call is TRBV30, the J call TRBJ1-5, with D unresolved. This CDR3 has 14 residues. V was pared by 0 bases and J by 6 bases, with 12 bases between. In germline, CDR1 is GTSNPN, CDR2 SVGIG (reference sequence). The CDR3 reads CAWSVHGRIQPQHF. For the CDR3, the DNA is TGTGCCTGGAGTGTACACGGGAGGATTCAGCCCCAGCATTTT.

In its sample, this clone was seen once. This chain uses TRBV27 with TRBJ2-1; D is possibly TRBD1 (6 bases). Trimming removed 5 bases from V and 4 bases from J, with 9 bases in between. CDR3 length equals 13 residues. CDR1 MNHEY and CDR2 SMNVEV come from the germline V gene (reference sequence). The CDR3 DNA is TGTGCCAGCAGTGGGGGCCCATACAATGAGCAGTTCTTC. Translated: CASSGGPYNEQFF.

The chain employs TRBV5-4 and TRBJ2-1; TRBD1 agrees at 8 bases. Germline-derived CDR1 and CDR2 are SGHNT and YYREEE (reference sequence). The V segment lost 2 bases and the J segment 5 bases; nucleotides outside the gene matches: 6. This CDR3 comprises 15 residues. Here the CDR3 reads CASSFVTGGHNEQFF. CDR3 bases: TGTGCCAGCAGCTTTGTAACAGGGGGTCACAATGAGCAGTTCTTC.

V gene TRBV10-1 combines with J gene TRBJ2-7; TRBD2 matches 9 bases. V lost 8 bases and J lost 2; bases outside the gene matches: 4. CDR3 length equals 13 residues. Germline assignment: CDR1 WNHNN and CDR2 SYGVQD (reference sequence). Here the CDR3 DNA reads TGCGCCAGCGGGGTAGCGGGGGCCTACGAGCAGTACTTC. Translating it yields CASGVAGAYEQYF.

The chain links TRBV5-4 to TRBJ2-3; 8 nucleotides match TRBD2. CDR3 length equals 15 residues. Germline loops: CDR1 SGHNT, CDR2 YYREEE (reference sequence). V dropped 0 bases and J dropped 0; count of bases not matched to a gene: 0. The CDR3 DNA sequence: TGTGCCAGCAGCTTGGGACTAGCGAGCACAGATACGCAGTATTTT. This codes for CASSLGLASTDTQYF.

The chain has TRBV7-8 and TRBJ2-7, with TRBD1 matching 9 bases. The germline V gene encodes CDR1 SGHVS and CDR2 FQNEAQ. The CDR3 has 17 amino acids. Trimming at V came to 3 bases and at J to 1 base, leaving 10 bases not matched to a gene. CDR3 amino acids: CASSFPKRDRASYEQYF. CDR3 DNA: TGTGCCAGCAGCTTCCCAAAACGGGACAGGGCTTCCTACGAGCAGTACTTC.

The chain employs TRBV30 and TRBJ2-5; D is ambiguous. Trimming pared 3 bases from V and 3 bases from J, leaving 2 bases between. This CDR3 is 10 amino acids long. Germline lookup yields CDR1 GTSNPN and CDR2 SVGIG (reference sequence). The CDR3 here is CAWREETQYF. The CDR3 DNA is TGTGCCTGGAGGGAAGAGACCCAGTACTTC.

The CDR3 loop is CASRRPPGTGTYEQYF. The CDR3, as DNA: TGTGCCAGCAGACGCCCCCCCGGGACTGGAACCTACGAGCAGTACTTC. The chain employs TRBV7-2 and TRBJ2-7; maybe TRBD2 (6 bases). There are 16 residues in the CDR3. V was clipped by 6 bases and J by 2 bases, with 20 bases between them. Germline V gives CDR1 SGHTA, CDR2 FQGNSA.

This chain connects TRBV7-2 to TRBJ2-5; 9 positions match TRBD2. This CDR3 contains 16 residues. Trimming took 4 bases from V and 5 from J; bases not matched to a gene: 11. Germline CDR1 SGHTA, CDR2 FQGNSA. The CDR3 DNA sequence: TGTGCCAGCAGCTCGCAAGGGACTAGCAGGGGGGAGACCCAGTACTTC. Protein product: CASSSQGTSRGETQYF.